Shown below are 6 T cell receptor beta chains from a single sample sequenced in a study of blood T cell repertoires in COVID-19. Using immunoSEQ multiplex PCR, the repertoire was profiled, and TCRdb retains in-frame clones only, with some absent. The data hold 130,000 to 150,000 clones, with more than 75% observed a single time. Sequencing used peripheral blood. Receptors were obtained from a human donor with acute or convalescent COVID-19. The donor label of this sample is uncertain.

This rearrangement joins TRBV6-5 to TRBJ1-1; weak D call: TRBD1 (6 bases). Per germline, CDR1 MNHEY and CDR2 SVGAGI. The V gene lost 8 bases and the J gene lost 4 bases, with 11 bases spanning the gap. The CDR3 sequence is 12 residues long. The CDR3 nucleotides read TGTGCCAGCCAGAGCAGGGGCACTGAAGCTTTCTTT. It is translated as CASQSRGTEAFF.

This chain connects TRBV7-9 to TRBJ2-1; 11 bases are shared with TRBD2. Per germline, CDR1 SEHNR and CDR2 FQNEAQ (reference sequence). J was trimmed by 5 bases and V by 5 bases; bases with no gene match: 8. The CDR3 contains 16 residues. CDR3 residues: CASSTTTSGEDNEQFF. The CDR3, as DNA: TGTGCCAGCAGCACAACGACTAGCGGGGAAGACAATGAGCAGTTCTTC.

This chain joins TRBV24-1 and TRBJ2-2; 7 positions match TRBD1. Germline CDR1 KGHDR, CDR2 SFDVKD. The CDR3 covers 16 residues. With 0 bases clipped from V and 3 bases from J, the junction kept 3 bases outside the gene matches. The CDR3 coding sequence is TGTGCCACCAGTGATTTGTCTCAGGGGGACACCGGGGAGCTGTTTTTT. Protein: CATSDLSQGDTGELFF.

The chain links TRBV28 to TRBJ2-1; D unclear. Germline CDR1 is MDHEN and CDR2 is SYDVKM. The CDR3 length is 13 residues. V lost 2 bases and J lost 7, with 9 bases in between. The CDR3 region is CASSLPTLNEQFF. The CDR3 DNA follows: TGTGCCAGCAGTTTACCTACCCTAAATGAGCAGTTCTTC.

The table lists this clone with a count of one. This chain uses TRBV7-2 with TRBJ1-2, with D unresolved. Trimming took off 7 bases at V and 7 bases at J, with 22 bases between the two ends. This CDR3 has 15 amino acids. CDR1 is SGHTA, CDR2 FQGNSA, per germline. This chain's CDR3 is CASIQSSHLRGGYTF. The CDR3 region has the DNA TGTGCCAGCATCCAGTCTTCACACCTCCGGGGTGGCTACACCTTC.

This clone was counted between two and nine times. V gene TRBV7-2 combines with J gene TRBJ2-5; TRBD2 might be the D (6 bases). Germline V lookup: CDR1 SGHTA, CDR2 FQGNSA. The CDR3 length is 14 residues. The germline V and J ends were trimmed by 1 base and 5 bases, with 11 bases remaining between them. The CDR3 loop is CASSLENGGETQYF. DNA for the CDR3: TGTGCCAGCAGCTTAGAAAACGGGGGTGAGACCCAGTACTTC.